Listed below are T cell receptor beta chains from one sample, sequenced in a study of T-cell memory formation after mild COVID-19. TCRdb independently ran MiXCR on the 5' RACE reads; one entry per CDR3 protein. The sample yields almost 550,000 distinct CDR3 sequences, 20% seen once. The sequenced material came from PBMCs or a T cell subset sorted from them (not recorded which). These receptors all come from an adult woman who had mild COVID-19 (a few samples of this study predate the infection). Cell type and time point are not known. CDR3s include the opening cysteine and the closing phenylalanine or tryptophan. D genes are given only for firm matches. Where a row states a size, it is once, few, many or the class of an expanded clone; other rows omit it.

cdr3_length clone_size j_call v_call d_call cdr3_nt cdr3_aa
14 few TRBJ1-5 TRBV24-1 . TGTGCCACCAGTGACCAATATAGCAATCAGCCCCAGCATTTT CATSDQYSNQPQHF
18 few TRBJ2-3 TRBV12-3/TRBV12-4 TRBD2 TGTGCCAGCAGTCGATCGGAACTAGCGGGAACTAGCACAGATACGCAGTATTTT CASSRSELAGTSTDTQYF
16 . TRBJ1-1 TRBV20-1 TRBD1 TGCAGTGCTAGAGCCCACGGGACAGGGCCGAACACTGAAGCTTTCTTT CSARAHGTGPNTEAFF
19 . TRBJ1-2 TRBV30 . TGTGACTGGAGTGTAAGGATCTGGGCACCAGTGTCTGCTAACTATGGCTACACCTTC CDWSVRIWAPVSANYGYTF
16 . TRBJ2-2 TRBV4-3 . TGCGCCAGCAGCCAAGATCTCGTAGGGAGAACCGGGGAGCTGTTTTTT CASSQDLVGRTGELFF
17 . TRBJ2-4 TRBV15 . TGTGCCACCAGCAGAGATCGGGACGCAGCAGGAGCGAACATTCAGTACTTC CATSRDRDAAGANIQYF
15 . TRBJ2-2 TRBV5-4 TRBD1 TGTGCCAGCAGCCCCAGACAGGGGAACACCGGGGAGCTGTTTTTT CASSPRQGNTGELFF
15 . TRBJ2-5 TRBV7-9 . TGTGCCAGCAGCTTAGATCAGCGGTACCAAGAGACCCAGTACTTC CASSLDQRYQETQYF
13 . TRBJ2-3 TRBV24-1 . TGTGCCACCTTACCCTCGTCGGGAGATACGCAGTATTTT CATLPSSGDTQYF
15 many TRBJ2-5 TRBV5-1 TRBD2 TGCGCCAGCAGCCGCGCCCGGGGGGATCGAGAGACCCAGTACTTC CASSRARGDRETQYF
13 . TRBJ2-2 TRBV29-1 . TGCAGCGTTGAGGGCGGGGACACCGGGGAGCTGTTTTTT CSVEGGDTGELFF
12 many TRBJ2-7 TRBV2 . TGTGCCAGCGGGAGAGAATCCTACGAGCAGTACTTC CASGRESYEQYF
14 few TRBJ2-7 TRBV5-4 . TGTGCCAGCAGTTCCGGGACTTCCCCTAGGGAGCAGTACTTC CASSSGTSPREQYF
12 few TRBJ2-3 TRBV7-9 . TGTGCCAGCAGCGTGTCGGTGGATAAGCAGTATTTT CASSVSVDKQYF
15 few TRBJ2-3 TRBV5-4 TRBD1 TGTGCCAGCAGCTTGGGGGGACAGGGGGCAGATACGCAGTATTTT CASSLGGQGADTQYF
16 . TRBJ2-2 TRBV5-5 . TGTGCCAGCAGCTTGATGCTCTTTCTCCAGACCGGGGAGCTGTTTTTT CASSLMLFLQTGELFF
13 few TRBJ1-2 TRBV12-3/TRBV12-4 TRBD1 TGTGCCAGCAGTTTGTCAGGGGGCAATGGCTACACCTTC CASSLSGGNGYTF
14 few TRBJ2-2 TRBV20-1 . TGCAGTGCTAGAGTGGTCAGGGAGACCGGGGAGCTGTTTTTT CSARVVRETGELFF
13 . TRBJ1-2 TRBV5-1 . TGCGCCACCTCTCCCGCGGAGACCTATGGCTACACCTTC CATSPAETYGYTF
15 . TRBJ1-1 TRBV4-2 . TGTGCCAGCAGCCAAGTAGTGGGGGAGATATCTGAAGCTTTCTTT CASSQVVGEISEAFF
16 many TRBJ2-1 TRBV24-1 TRBD2 TGTGCCACCAGTCCACTAGCGGGAGTAGGGTACAATGAGCAGTTCTTC CATSPLAGVGYNEQFF
13 . TRBJ2-7 TRBV21-1 . TGTGCCAGCAGCAAGGGTCCAGGGCCTCAGCAGTACTTC CASSKGPGPQQYF
17 . TRBJ2-3 TRBV4-1 TRBD2 TGCGCCAGCAGCCCTCCCCGGGGTAGCGGGGACACAGATACGCAGTATTTT CASSPPRGSGDTDTQYF
17 . TRBJ1-1 TRBV6-5 . TGTGCCAGCAGTTATCGGCAGGTAGCGTATCAGGGAACTGAAGCTTTCTTT CASSYRQVAYQGTEAFF
16 . TRBJ2-7 TRBV4-2 TRBD2 TGTGCCAGCAGCCAGGGACCGGGACTAGCGGGAAACGAGCAGTACTTC CASSQGPGLAGNEQYF
16 . TRBJ1-1 TRBV7-3 TRBD1 TGTGCCAGCAGCTTAAGCTGGGCGGACAGGGACACTGAAGCTTTCTTT CASSLSWADRDTEAFF
13 . TRBJ2-5 TRBV29-1 . TGCAGCGTTGAAGGGCAGCTCCAAGAGACCCAGTACTTC CSVEGQLQETQYF
14 many TRBJ1-1 TRBV7-9 . TGTGCCAGCAGCTTAGTGGGGGGGCGCACTGAAGCTTTCTTT CASSLVGGRTEAFF